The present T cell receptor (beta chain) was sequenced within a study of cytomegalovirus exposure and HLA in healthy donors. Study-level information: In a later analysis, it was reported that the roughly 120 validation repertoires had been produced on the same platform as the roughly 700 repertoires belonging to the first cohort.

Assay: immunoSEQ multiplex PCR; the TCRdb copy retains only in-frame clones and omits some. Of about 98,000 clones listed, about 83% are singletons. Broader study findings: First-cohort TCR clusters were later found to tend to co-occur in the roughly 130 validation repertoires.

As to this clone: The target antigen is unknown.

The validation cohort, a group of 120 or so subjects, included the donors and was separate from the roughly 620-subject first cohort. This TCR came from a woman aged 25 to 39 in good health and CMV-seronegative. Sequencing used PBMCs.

CDR3 DNA sequence: TGTGCCAGCAGCTTGGATCAGGTCTACGAGCAGTACTTC. Translation: CASSLDQVYEQYF. The chain couples TRBV5-8 to TRBJ2-7; D remains ambiguous. Germline V lookup: CDR1 SGHTS, CDR2 YDEGEE. The CDR3 sequence is 13 residues long. The germline V and J ends were trimmed by 0 bases and 3 bases, with 7 bases remaining between them.